Shown below are 19 T cell receptor beta chains from a single sample sequenced in a study of blood T cell repertoires in COVID-19. This table comes from immunoSEQ multiplex PCR, and its TCRdb copy is limited to in-frame clones, with some not included. The sample holds fewer than 350,000 clones, around 89% seen once. Sequencing input: peripheral blood. These receptors were taken from a woman under 40 with COVID-19, enrolled during active disease.

V and J are TRBV11-3 and TRBJ2-3, with 9 bases aligning to TRBD1. The CDR3 has 15 amino acids. V shed 4 bases, J shed 2 bases, and the junction held 4 bases outside the gene matches. The germline V gene encodes CDR1 SGHNT and CDR2 YENEEA. The DNA of the CDR3 is TGTGCCAGCAGCTCGTGGACAGGGGACACAGATACGCAGTATTTT. As protein: CASSSWTGDTDTQYF.

The chain employs TRBV11-3 and TRBJ1-2; D unresolved. The CDR3 runs to 15 residues. V lost 3 bases to trimming and J lost 3 bases, with 14 bases between them. Germline V gene lookup returns CDR1 SGHNT and CDR2 YENEEA. CDR3 nucleotides: TGTGCCAGCAGCTTCCGGGGAGGCGCGTACTATGGCTACACCTTC. As protein: CASSFRGGAYYGYTF.

The genes are TRBV20-1 and TRBJ1-4; D ambiguous. The germline V gene has CDR1 DFQATT and CDR2 SNEGSKA (reference sequence). This CDR3 comprises 15 residues. V was pared by 3 bases and J by 0 bases, with 11 bases between. CDR3 loop: CSASNTMATNEKLFF. CDR3 nucleotides: TGCAGTGCTAGTAACACGATGGCAACTAATGAAAAACTGTTTTTT.

The chain recombines TRBV29-1 with TRBJ2-2, with 7 positions matching TRBD2. Germline loops: CDR1 SQVTM, CDR2 ANQGSEA. V lost 4 bases, J lost 7 bases, and 3 bases stayed unmatched. The CDR3 contains 12 residues. CDR3 sequence (DNA): TGCAGCGTTGGGTCGGGGGGCGGGGAGCTGTTTTTT. This encodes CSVGSGGGELFF.

V is TRBV6-5 and J is TRBJ2-2, with D hard to call. The germline gives CDR1 MNHEY, CDR2 SVGAGI. The CDR3 loop spans 13 amino acids. The V gene lost 7 bases and the J gene lost 4 bases, with 10 bases spanning the gap. The CDR3, as DNA: TGTGCCAGCACGGGTCAAATCACCGGGGAGCTGTTTTTT. This translates into CASTGQITGELFF.

The rearrangement uses TRBV4-1 and TRBJ2-1; the match to TRBD2 covers 10 bases. Trimming cost V 0 bases and J 6 bases; bases outside gene matches: 8. CDR3 length: 17 residues. CDR1 MGHRA and CDR2 YSYEKL come from the germline V gene. Written as DNA, the CDR3 is TGCGCCAGCAGCCAAGACCTCCTAGCGGGGGCCTCCAATGAGCAGTTCTTC. Its protein is CASSQDLLAGASNEQFF.

The V call is TRBV2, the J call TRBJ1-1; D is perhaps TRBD1 (6 bases). CDR1 and CDR2 from the germline V gene are SNHLY and FYNNEI. Trimming took 8 bases from V and 10 from J, leaving 20 bases between them. The CDR3 is made up of 13 amino acids. This chain's CDR3 is CASGVEPGQGAFF. The CDR3, as DNA: TGTGCCAGCGGCGTGGAACCGGGACAAGGAGCTTTCTTT. Variable domain in full (rest from reference TRBV2 and TRBJ1-1): EPEVTQTPSHQVTQMGQEVILRCVPISNHLYFYWYRQILGQKVEFLVSFYNNEISEKSEIFDDQFSVERPDGSNFTLKIRSTKLEDSAMYFCASGVEPGQGAFFGQGTRLTVV.

V is TRBV4-1 and J is TRBJ1-3; D is possibly TRBD1 (6 bases). CDR3 length: 17 amino acids. Germline values: CDR1 MGHRA, CDR2 YSYEKL. The V and J ends lost 5 bases and 0 bases respectively, with 17 bases between them. CDR3 in DNA: TGCGCCAGCAGCAGACGACCCATGGACAGCTCTGGAAACACCATATATTTT. Translated, it gives CASSRRPMDSSGNTIYF.

A remark on this clone: With a far larger clone one base away, a read error is the likely cause. Other DNA sequences of this sample code for an identical CDR3. The CDR3 spells CASSLGTSTDTQYF. DNA for the CDR3: TGTGCCAGCAGCTTAGGGACTAGCACAGATACGCAGTATTTT. This chain joins TRBV7-2 and TRBJ2-3; possibly TRBD2 for D (5 bases). The germline V gene has CDR1 SGHTA and CDR2 FQGNSA. The CDR3 length is 14 residues. V was pared by 1 base and J by 0 bases, with 5 bases between.

This clone was counted only a few times. The V and J genes are TRBV7-6 and TRBJ1-6, with 7 bases fitting TRBD1. V lost 4 bases and J lost 7; bases outside the gene matches: 7. CDR3 length: 15 amino acids. In germline, CDR1 is SGHVS, CDR2 FNYEAQ. The CDR3 coding sequence is TGTGCCAGCAGCTCACGGGACAGCCGAAATTCACCCCTCCACTTT. Protein: CASSSRDSRNSPLHF. The full variable domain, in which reference TRBV7-6 and TRBJ1-6 provide the parts outside the CDR3, is GAGVSQSPRYKVTKRGQDVALRCDPISGHVSLYWYRQALGQGPEFLTYFNYEAQQDKSGLPNDRFSAERPEGSISTLTIQRTEQRDSAMYRCASSSRDSRNSPLHFGNGTRLTVT.

The rearrangement uses TRBV5-1 and TRBJ2-1, with TRBD2 matching 7 bases. The CDR3 extends over 15 amino acids. V shed 5 bases and J 7 bases; nucleotides not matched to a gene: 12. CDR1 is SGHRS and CDR2 is YFSETQ in the germline V gene. CDR3 in DNA: TGCGCCAGCAGTTACTATCAGACTAGCTCAAATGAGCAGTTCTTC. Translating gives CASSYYQTSSNEQFF.

This rearrangement joins TRBV9 to TRBJ2-3; D is uncertain. Germline-derived CDR1 and CDR2 are SGDLS and YYNGEE. Trimming left V 4 bases short and J 6 bases short, with 15 bases between. The length of the CDR3 is 14 residues. This CDR3 reads CASSLVLAADTQYF. The CDR3, as DNA: TGTGCCAGCAGCCTGGTGCTGGCGGCGGATACGCAGTATTTT.

The chain is built from TRBV12-5 and TRBJ2-7; D is unresolved. Trimming shortened V by 7 bases and J by 6 bases, and 19 bases separated the two germline ends. Looked up from germline, CDR1 is LGHNT and CDR2 is FRNRAP. This CDR3 contains 14 residues. This chain's CDR3 is CASAPTAVRSEQYF. DNA for the CDR3: TGTGCTAGTGCCCCGACGGCCGTAAGGAGCGAGCAGTACTTC.

The chain joins TRBV27 to TRBJ1-2; TRBD1 matches 11 bases. Germline V gene lookup returns CDR1 MNHEY and CDR2 SMNVEV (reference sequence). This CDR3 has 16 residues. Trimming took 6 bases from V and 3 from J; bases not matched to a gene: 9. The CDR3 loop reads CASRPEGTGGYYGYTF. In DNA, the CDR3 is TGTGCCAGCAGACCCGAAGGGACAGGGGGATACTATGGCTACACCTTC.

The gene calls are TRBV5-1 and TRBJ1-6; D gene ambiguous. CDR1 and CDR2 from the germline V gene are SGHRS and YFSETQ. With 0 bases removed from V and 1 base from J, the gap between germline ends came to 20 bases. The CDR3 totals 20 residues. For the CDR3, the DNA is TGCGCCAGCAGCTTGGCCGAGCGGCGAGCCGAAAGATCCTATAATTCACCCCTCCACTTT. Its translation: CASSLAERRAERSYNSPLHF.

The rearrangement links TRBV2 to TRBJ2-7; D perhaps matches TRBD2 (7 bases). Germline V gives CDR1 SNHLY, CDR2 FYNNEI. With 4 bases removed from V and 3 bases from J, the gap between germline ends came to 19 bases. The length of the CDR3 is 16 residues. The CDR3 DNA reads as TGTGCCAGCAGTGCCCTTGAGGCAGGGGAGGGCTACGAGCAGTACGTC. Residues: CASSALEAGEGYEQYV.

The CDR3 DNA follows: TGTGCCAGCAGTGACCCGGGACTAGACACAGATACGCAGTATTTT. The encoded protein is CASSDPGLDTDTQYF. This chain joins TRBV6-1 and TRBJ2-3, with 8 bases lining up with TRBD2. The CDR3 is 15 residues long. The J segment lost 2 bases and the V segment lost 3 bases, leaving 4 bases of the junction unmatched. From germline, CDR1 is MNHNS and CDR2 SASEGT.

This rearrangement joins TRBV9 to TRBJ2-5; TRBD1 matches at 7 bases. J gave up 5 bases and V 6 bases, and 13 bases lay outside the gene matches. Looked up from germline, CDR1 is SGDLS and CDR2 is YYNGEE. There are 15 residues in the CDR3. The CDR3 sequence: CASNPTGTVRETQYF. The DNA for the CDR3 is TGTGCCAGCAACCCAACCGGGACAGTGAGGGAGACCCAGTACTTC.

The V and J genes are TRBV18 and TRBJ2-3, with 9 positions matching TRBD1. Germline values: CDR1 KGHSH, CDR2 LQKENI. The CDR3 totals 14 residues. With V trimmed by 6 bases and J by 6 bases, 7 bases remained unmatched. The CDR3 sequence is CASSPGQGGDTQYF. The CDR3 region has the DNA TGTGCCAGCTCTCCGGGACAGGGTGGGGATACGCAGTATTTT.